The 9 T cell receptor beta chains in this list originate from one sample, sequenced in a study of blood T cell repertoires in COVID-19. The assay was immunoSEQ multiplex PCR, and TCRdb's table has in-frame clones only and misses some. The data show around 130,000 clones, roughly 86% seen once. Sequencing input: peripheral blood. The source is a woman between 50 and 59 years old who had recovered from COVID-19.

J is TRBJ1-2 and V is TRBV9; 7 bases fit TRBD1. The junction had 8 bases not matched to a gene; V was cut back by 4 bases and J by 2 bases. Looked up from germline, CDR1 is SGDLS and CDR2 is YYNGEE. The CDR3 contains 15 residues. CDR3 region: CASSSAYRGNYGYTF. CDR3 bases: TGTGCCAGCAGCTCCGCCTACAGGGGCAACTATGGCTACACCTTC.

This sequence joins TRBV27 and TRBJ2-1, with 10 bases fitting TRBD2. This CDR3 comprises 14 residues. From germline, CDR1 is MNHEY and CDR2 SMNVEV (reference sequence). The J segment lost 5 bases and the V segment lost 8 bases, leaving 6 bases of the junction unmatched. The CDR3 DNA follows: TGTGCCAGCCGAGCGGGAGGGGTAAACAATGAGCAGTTCTTC. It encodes CASRAGGVNNEQFF.

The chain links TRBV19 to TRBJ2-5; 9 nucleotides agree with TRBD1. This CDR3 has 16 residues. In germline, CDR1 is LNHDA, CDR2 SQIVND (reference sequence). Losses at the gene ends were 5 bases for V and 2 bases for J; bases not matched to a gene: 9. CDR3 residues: CASSQGQGLGQETQYF. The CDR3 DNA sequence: TGTGCCAGTAGTCAGGGACAGGGTTTGGGGCAAGAGACCCAGTACTTC.

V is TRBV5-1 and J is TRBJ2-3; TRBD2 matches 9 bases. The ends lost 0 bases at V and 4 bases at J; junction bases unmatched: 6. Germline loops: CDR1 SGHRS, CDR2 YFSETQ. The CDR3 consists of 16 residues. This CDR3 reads CASSLGASGVADTQYF. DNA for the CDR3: TGCGCCAGCAGCTTGGGCGCTAGCGGGGTAGCAGATACGCAGTATTTT.

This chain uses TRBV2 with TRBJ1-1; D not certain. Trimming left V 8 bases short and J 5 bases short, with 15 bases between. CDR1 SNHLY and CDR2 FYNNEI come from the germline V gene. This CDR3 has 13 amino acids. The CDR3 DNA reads TGTGCCAGCCCCCCCCGGGTTTCGACTGAAGCTTTCTTT. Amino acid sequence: CASPPRVSTEAFF.

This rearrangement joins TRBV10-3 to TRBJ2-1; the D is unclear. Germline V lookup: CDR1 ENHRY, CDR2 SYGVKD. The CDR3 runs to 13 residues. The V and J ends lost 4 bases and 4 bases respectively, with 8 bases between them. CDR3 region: CAISAGLYNEQFF. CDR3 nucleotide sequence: TGTGCCATCAGTGCTGGCCTGTACAATGAGCAGTTCTTC.

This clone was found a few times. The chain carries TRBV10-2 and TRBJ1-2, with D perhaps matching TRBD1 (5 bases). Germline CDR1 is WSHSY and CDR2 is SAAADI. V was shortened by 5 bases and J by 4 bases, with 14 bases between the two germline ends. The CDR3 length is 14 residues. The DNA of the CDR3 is TGCGCCAGCAGTCCGGGGGTTGCCATCTATGGCTACACCTTC. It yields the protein CASSPGVAIYGYTF.

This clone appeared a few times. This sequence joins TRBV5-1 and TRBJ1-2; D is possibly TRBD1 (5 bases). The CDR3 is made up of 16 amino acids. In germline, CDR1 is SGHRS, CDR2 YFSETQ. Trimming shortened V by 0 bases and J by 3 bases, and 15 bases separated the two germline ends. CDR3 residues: CASSLEKGRIDYGYTF. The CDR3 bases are TGCGCCAGCAGCTTGGAGAAGGGGAGGATAGACTATGGCTACACCTTC.

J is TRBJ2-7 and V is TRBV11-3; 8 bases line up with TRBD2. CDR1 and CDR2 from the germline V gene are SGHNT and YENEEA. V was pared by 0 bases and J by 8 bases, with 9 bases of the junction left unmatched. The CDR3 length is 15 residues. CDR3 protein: CASSLDATSVSQQYF. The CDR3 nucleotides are TGTGCCAGCAGCTTAGACGCGACTAGCGTATCTCAGCAGTACTTC. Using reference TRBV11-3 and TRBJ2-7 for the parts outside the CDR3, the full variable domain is EAGVVQSPRYKIIEKKQPVAFWCNPISGHNTLYWYLQNLGQGPELLIRYENEEAVDDSQLPKDRFSAERLKGVDSTLKIQPAELGDSAVYLCASSLDATSVSQQYFGPGTRLTVT.